A selection of T cell receptor beta chains follows, all from one sample in a study of graft-versus-host responses after intestinal transplantation. Clones were sequenced by immunoSEQ multiplex PCR, and TCRdb holds only the in-frame ones, with some missing. The sample lists some 120,000 clones, over 75% occurring once. Their antigens remain unidentified. Sequenced here: unstimulated CD4+ T cells sorted from spleen or lymph node cells, sampled before intestinal transplant. These receptor sequences come from a human donor who received an intestinal transplant. Both conserved end residues are part of each CDR3. D genes are given only for firm matches. A row's size may be missing; if present it is once, few, many or a size class.

CDR3 protein | CDR3 DNA | V gene | clone size | CDR3 length | D gene | J gene
CAWRRGVNTEAFF | TGTGCCTGGAGAAGAGGAGTGAACACTGAAGCTTTCTTT | TRBV30 | few | 13 | - | TRBJ1-1
CASSQPPGTSNPNEQFF | TGTGCCAGCAGCCAACCTCCGGGGACTAGCAACCCCAATGAGCAGTTCTTC | TRBV6-4 | - | 17 | TRBD2 | TRBJ2-1
CASSIGTANYGYTF | TGTGCCAGTAGTATCGGGACAGCTAACTATGGCTACACCTTC | TRBV19 | - | 14 | TRBD1 | TRBJ1-2
CASSGIGGSTDTQYF | TGCGCCAGTAGCGGAATTGGGGGGAGTACAGATACGCAGTATTTT | TRBV5-1 | - | 15 | - | TRBJ2-3
CASSQANQLAGGGDTQYF | TGTGCCAGCAGCCAAGCCAACCAACTAGCGGGAGGAGGAGATACGCAGTATTTT | TRBV4-2 | - | 18 | TRBD2 | TRBJ2-3
CSAEGATEAFF | TGCAGTGCTGAGGGTGCCACTGAAGCTTTCTTT | TRBV20-1 | - | 11 | - | TRBJ1-1
CASRKDSPQETQYF | TGTGCCAGCAGAAAGGACAGTCCCCAAGAGACCCAGTACTTC | TRBV2 | - | 14 | - | TRBJ2-5
CASSSFTGTGSNEQYF | TGCGCCAGCAGCTCATTTACCGGGACAGGGTCCAACGAGCAGTACTTC | TRBV5-1 | - | 16 | TRBD1 | TRBJ2-7
CASSLRWGRQPTSGEGQETQYF | TGTGCCAGCAGTCTTCGGTGGGGACGCCAACCGACTAGCGGGGAGGGGCAAGAGACCCAGTACTTC | TRBV28 | - | 22 | TRBD2 | TRBJ2-5
CASSLGLPNNEQFF | TGTGCCAGCAGCTTAGGACTACCAAACAATGAGCAGTTCTTC | TRBV7-9 | - | 14 | - | TRBJ2-1
CASSLQGENYGYTF | TGCGCCAGCAGCTTGCAGGGGGAGAACTATGGCTACACCTTC | TRBV5-1 | - | 14 | TRBD1 | TRBJ1-2
CASSEALWGPYGYTF | TGTGCCAGCAGTGAAGCGCTTTGGGGGCCCTATGGCTACACCTTC | TRBV6-1 | few | 15 | - | TRBJ1-2
CASSGASNQPQHF | TGTGCCAGCAGTGGCGCTAGCAATCAGCCCCAGCATTTT | TRBV6-4 | once | 13 | - | TRBJ1-5
CASSWSNEQFF | TGTGCCAGCAGTTGGAGCAATGAGCAGTTCTTC | TRBV6-6 | few | 11 | - | TRBJ2-1
CASSHGTGVFYEQYF | TGTGCCAGCAGTCACGGGACGGGAGTTTTCTACGAGCAGTACTTC | TRBV28 | - | 15 | - | TRBJ2-7
CASGFYHGQGAVDYGTYEQYF | TGTGCTAGTGGTTTTTACCACGGACAGGGGGCTGTGGACTATGGGACCTACGAGCAGTACTTC | TRBV12-5 | once | 21 | TRBD1 | TRBJ2-7
CASSSEGRPLQPQHF | TGTGCCAGCAGCTCAGAGGGGAGGCCGCTTCAGCCCCAGCATTTT | TRBV11-2 | - | 15 | - | TRBJ1-5
CASSQVSARPGELFF | TGTGCCAGCAGCCAAGTTAGCGCTCGTCCCGGGGAGCTGTTTTTT | TRBV14 | - | 15 | - | TRBJ2-2
CASSRGGRVPYEQYF | TGTGCCAGCAGCCGAGGGGGTAGGGTTCCCTACGAGCAGTACTTC | TRBV7-8 | - | 15 | - | TRBJ2-7
CASSLMSSYEQYF | TGTGCCAGCAGCTTAATGAGCTCCTACGAGCAGTACTTC | TRBV7-2 | - | 13 | - | TRBJ2-7
CASSVQDPPGGYTF | TGTGCCAGTAGTGTCCAGGACCCTCCGGGAGGCTACACCTTC | TRBV19 | - | 14 | - | TRBJ1-2
CASSVSTAGQGLEQYF | TGTGCCAGCAGCGTATCTACCGCGGGACAGGGTTTGGAGCAGTACTTC | TRBV9 | - | 16 | TRBD1 | TRBJ2-7
CASRLAGTNTGELFF | TGTGCCAGCAGACTAGCGGGAACGAACACCGGGGAGCTGTTTTTT | TRBV7-9 | - | 15 | TRBD2 | TRBJ2-2
CAWSVPGTNYNEQFF | TGTGCCTGGAGTGTACCGGGGACTAACTACAATGAGCAGTTCTTC | TRBV30 | - | 15 | TRBD2 | TRBJ2-1
CASSFDGRAGNEQFF | TGTGCCAGCAGCTTTGACGGGAGGGCAGGTAATGAGCAGTTCTTC | TRBV7-9 | - | 15 | TRBD2 | TRBJ2-1
CASSLANGEGYTF | TGCGCCAGCAGCTTGGCCAATGGTGAGGGCTACACCTTC | TRBV5-1 | few | 13 | - | TRBJ1-2
CASSELGGMGNTIYF | TGTGCCAGCAGTGAATTGGGGGGTATGGGAAACACCATATATTTT | TRBV6-1 | - | 15 | - | TRBJ1-3
CASKPGLGTDTQYF | TGTGCCAGCAAACCGGGACTAGGCACAGATACGCAGTATTTT | TRBV7-2 | - | 14 | TRBD2 | TRBJ2-3
CASSEKDTFHGYTF | TGTGCCAGCAGCGAAAAGGACACCTTCCATGGCTACACCTTC | TRBV7-8 | - | 14 | - | TRBJ1-2
CAISGQGGNEKLFF | TGTGCCATCAGTGGGCAGGGTGGGAATGAAAAACTGTTTTTT | TRBV10-3 | - | 14 | - | TRBJ1-4
CASSLGPHGVVNTEAFF | TGCGCCAGCAGCTTGGGCCCTCACGGGGTGGTGAACACTGAAGCTTTCTTT | TRBV5-1 | - | 17 | - | TRBJ1-1
CASSLAGHQETQYF | TGTGCCAGCAGCTTGGCAGGCCATCAAGAGACCCAGTACTTC | TRBV5-6 | - | 14 | - | TRBJ2-5
CASRLAATGELFF | TGTGCCAGCAGGTTAGCGGCCACCGGGGAGCTGTTTTTT | TRBV6-1 | - | 13 | - | TRBJ2-2
CASRGRENTEAFF | TGTGCCAGCAGGGGGAGAGAAAACACTGAAGCTTTCTTT | TRBV2 | - | 13 | - | TRBJ1-1
CATSRGRTGAFYEQYF | TGTGCCACCAGCAGAGGGAGGACAGGGGCCTTCTACGAGCAGTACTTC | TRBV15 | - | 16 | TRBD1 | TRBJ2-7
CASSPRTGGRELFF | TGTGCCAGCAGCCCGCGGACAGGGGGCAGGGAGCTGTTTTTT | TRBV7-2 | - | 14 | TRBD1 | TRBJ2-2
CASSLGQGAKQYF | TGTGCCAGCAGTTTGGGACAGGGGGCCAAGCAGTACTTC | TRBV27 | few | 13 | TRBD1 | TRBJ2-7
CASSLRQGGHEQYF | TGTGCCAGCAGCTTGCGGCAGGGGGGCCACGAGCAGTACTTC | TRBV13 | - | 14 | - | TRBJ2-7
CASSVQGSSYEQYF | TGTGCCAGCAGCGTGCAGGGGTCCTCCTACGAGCAGTACTTC | TRBV9 | - | 14 | - | TRBJ2-7
CASSSGGGNEQFF | TGCGCCAGCAGCTCGGGGGGGGGCAATGAGCAGTTCTTC | TRBV5-1 | - | 13 | TRBD2 | TRBJ2-1
CASSSGGINTGELFF | TGTGCCAGCAGCTCAGGGGGCATAAACACCGGGGAGCTGTTTTTT | TRBV28 | - | 15 | TRBD1 | TRBJ2-2
CASSFATGPEYF | TGTGCCAGCAGCTTCGCTACGGGTCCGGAGTATTTT | TRBV11-2 | once | 12 | - | TRBJ1-3
CASTQGTGGRVDTQYF | TGTGCCAGCACCCAGGGGACGGGGGGGCGGGTAGATACGCAGTATTTT | TRBV9 | - | 16 | TRBD2 | TRBJ2-3
CAWSRYTSSYNSPLHF | TGTGCCTGGAGTAGATACACCAGCTCCTATAATTCACCCCTCCACTTT | TRBV30 | - | 16 | - | TRBJ1-6
CASSLGGTGPGELFF | TGTGCCAGCAGCTTAGGCGGGACAGGGCCTGGGGAGCTGTTTTTT | TRBV11-3 | - | 15 | TRBD1 | TRBJ2-2
CASSISGVIQETQYF | TGTGCCAGTAGTATAAGCGGGGTGATTCAAGAGACCCAGTACTTC | TRBV19 | - | 15 | TRBD2 | TRBJ2-5
CASSLTYRTEAFF | TGCGCCAGCAGCTTGACCTATCGGACTGAAGCTTTCTTT | TRBV5-1 | - | 13 | - | TRBJ1-1
CASSAGTRRQDTQYF | TGTGCCAGCAGTGCCGGGACTAGGAGACAAGATACGCAGTATTTT | TRBV25-1 | - | 15 | TRBD2 | TRBJ2-3